What follows is one TCR beta chain and its context. This same CDR3 is encoded by further DNA sequences in the sample. V lost 0 bases and J lost 5, with 8 bases in between. The CDR3 runs 14 residues. Per the germline V gene, CDR1 is LNHDA and CDR2 is SQIVND (reference sequence). Only in-frame clones appear in the TCRdb table, and some are missing; sequencing was by immunoSEQ multiplex PCR. The data show more than 35,000 clones, 60% to 85% seen once. The sample comes from a study of OX40 agonist ivuxolimab in advanced cancers. The chain employs TRBV19 and TRBJ2-1; no clear D gene. Sequenced material: CD4+ or CD8+ T cells sorted from blood, taken in a trial of the OX40 agonist ivuxolimab. This TCR derives from an adult with an advanced solid tumor such as melanoma, head and neck, liver or kidney cancer. The CDR3 sequence is CASSIEWQNNEQFF. CDR3 DNA sequence: TGTGCCAGTAGTATAGAATGGCAGAACAATGAGCAGTTCTTC.